The source of this TCR beta chain is a study of T cell responses to AZD1222 COVID-19 vaccine (dated by TCRdb to the early 2020s). Study-wide context: AZD1222 recipients given second doses at about 4 weeks or at about 12 weeks were pooled, since spike-specific TCR depth and breadth were not found to differ between the two schedules. A total of approximately 230 trial participants underwent TCR sequencing, of whom 207 received two doses of AZD1222 and about 25 received two doses of the MenACWY control vaccine. Trial participants were enrolled into age subgroups of 18-55, 56-69 and 70-plus years, which contained about 150, 27 and 61 TCR-sequenced participants, respectively. The paper's findings and limits, for the study overall: Reportedly, almost half of the unique spike-specific TCRs recognized epitopes lying outside the regions that are mutated in the B.1.351 and B.1.1.7 variants. Spike-specific TCR breadth and depth rose significantly after two AZD1222 doses compared with day 0 and with MenACWY recipients. No day 14 peak-response samples were available, so repertoires were characterized only after the peak T cell response. The vaccine-associated CD4 TCRs covered the entire spike protein, and the dominant responses fell in regions 160-218 and 743-854. Only a handful of AZD1222 recipients were SARS-CoV-2 seropositive at baseline, limiting conclusions about previously exposed vaccinees. Most participants were white British and females outnumbered males, and the authors suggested that clonal diversity may have been underestimated. In the small 56-69-year group, the increase in depth fell short of significance, most likely because of low power.

As to this clone: The antigen it recognizes is unknown. The sample holds no much larger clone one base away, and base qualities are not on file.

The CDR3 regions of human TCRbeta chains were analyzed by immunosequencing. Per the authors' processing: Repertoire TCRs were checked for matches against a reference library of SARS-CoV-2-specific TCRs that had been generated using the MIRA antigen-specificity platform. Breadth was defined as the fraction of unique TCRs that were SARS-CoV-2-associated, and depth was defined as the fraction of total T cells that were SARS-CoV-2-associated. Using the MIRA data, each spike-specific TCR was assigned both to the spike region to which the TCR was reactive and to a CD4 or CD8 class. Log10-transformed breadth and depth values were compared by one-way ANOVA with Sidak's multiple comparisons tests. TCRdb re-hosts the immuneACCESS table, in-frame sequences only. Its copies lack some clones; in the studies checked, an unresolved V gene accounts for under half of them, and the cause for the rest is not known. V and J calls and clone size are given by that table; D and trimming were obtained from the DNA. This sample has more than 110,000 clones in its table, and around nine tenths of those were observed once. The top ten constitute approximately 4.8% of the sample.

Explained via the paper, the time point label denotes: baseline before first vaccination. Vaccinee samples were obtained from the UK trials COV001 and COV002, which included a single-blind randomized controlled phase 2/3 trial of AZD1222 (ChAdOx1 nCoV-19) in healthy adults. For TCRbeta chain sequencing, PBMC samples from trial participants were taken at day 0 and at day 28 after the second dose. The germline V gene sets CDR1 to SGHRS and CDR2 to YFSETQ. Counted from cysteine to phenylalanine, this CDR3 has 17 amino acids. CDR3 DNA only is kept here, 51 bases in frame from base 1. V ends up 0 bases short and J 7 bases short, with an unmatched junction base count of 10.

This clonotype originated in an adult in good health. The receptor chain draws on TRBV5-1 and TRBJ2-2; 9 central nucleotides agree with TRBD2. The sample consisted of peripheral blood, taken on day 0 of AZD1222 vaccination. The DNA sequence is TGCGCCAGCAGCTTGGCTCTAGCGGGACGCTTGGTCGGGGAGCTGTTTTTT. The translation is CASSLALAGRLVGELFF.